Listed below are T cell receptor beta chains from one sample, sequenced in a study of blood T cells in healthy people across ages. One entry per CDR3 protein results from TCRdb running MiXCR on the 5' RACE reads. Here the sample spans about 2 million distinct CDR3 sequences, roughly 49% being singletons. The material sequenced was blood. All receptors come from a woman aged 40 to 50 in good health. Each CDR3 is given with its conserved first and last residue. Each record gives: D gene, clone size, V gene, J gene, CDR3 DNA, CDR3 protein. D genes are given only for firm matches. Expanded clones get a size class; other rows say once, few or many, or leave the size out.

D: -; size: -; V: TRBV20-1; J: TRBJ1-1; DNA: TGCAGTGCTAGTCGGGCCTCCGAGGGTACTGAAGCTTTCTTT; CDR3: CSASRASEGTEAFF
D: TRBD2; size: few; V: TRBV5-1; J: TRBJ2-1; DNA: TGCGCCAGCAGCTCCCTAGCGGGGGGGTTACGCAATGAGCAGTTCTTC; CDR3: CASSSLAGGLRNEQFF
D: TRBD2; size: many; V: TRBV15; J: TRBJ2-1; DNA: TGTGCCACCAGCAGAGGTAGCGCGGGGGGTTACAATGAGCAGTTCTTC; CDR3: CATSRGSAGGYNEQFF
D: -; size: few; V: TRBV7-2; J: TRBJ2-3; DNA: TGTGCCAGCAGCGCGGACATTAGCACAGATACGCAGTATTTT; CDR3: CASSADISTDTQYF
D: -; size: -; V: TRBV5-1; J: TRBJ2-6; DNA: TGCGCCAGCAACACAGTTGGGACCAACGTCCTGACTTTC; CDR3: CASNTVGTNVLTF
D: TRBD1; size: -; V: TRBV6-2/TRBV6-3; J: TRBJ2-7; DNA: TGTGCCAGCAGTTACGTACAGGGGGCGGACGAGCAGTACTTC; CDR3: CASSYVQGADEQYF
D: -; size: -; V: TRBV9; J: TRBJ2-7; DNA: TGTGCCAGCAGCGTAGGCTCCGACCCCTCCTACGAGCAGTACTTC; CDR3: CASSVGSDPSYEQYF
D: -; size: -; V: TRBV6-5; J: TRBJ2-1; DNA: TGTGCCAGCAGTTACAGGGAGACGGAGACCCAGTTCTTC; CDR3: CASSYRETETQFF
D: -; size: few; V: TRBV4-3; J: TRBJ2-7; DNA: TGCGCCAGCAGCCAATCAGGAGGGGCGCTTTACGAGCAGTACTTC; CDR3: CASSQSGGALYEQYF
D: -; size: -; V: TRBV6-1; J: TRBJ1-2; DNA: TGTGCCAGCATCGAGCAGGGAGTTTATGGCTACACCTTC; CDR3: CASIEQGVYGYTF
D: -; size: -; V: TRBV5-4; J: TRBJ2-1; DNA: TGTGCCAGCAGCCTCCCCAAAATATACAATGAGCAGTTCTTC; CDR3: CASSLPKIYNEQFF
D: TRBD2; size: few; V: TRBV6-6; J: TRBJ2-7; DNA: TGTGCCAGCAGCGGACTCCGCGGGGGATTGGGTGAGCAGTACTTC; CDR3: CASSGLRGGLGEQYF
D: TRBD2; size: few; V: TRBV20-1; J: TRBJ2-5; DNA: TGCAGTGCTAGAGATCCCAGACTAGCGGAAGAGACCCAGTACTTC; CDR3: CSARDPRLAEETQYF
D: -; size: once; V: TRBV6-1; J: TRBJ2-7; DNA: TGTGCCAGCAGTGGATTAGTGGACGGGATCTCCTACGAGCAGTACTTC; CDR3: CASSGLVDGISYEQYF
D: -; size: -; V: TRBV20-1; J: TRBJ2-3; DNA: TGCAGTGCTAGAGCCATTGCCGGCTCCCAGTATTTT; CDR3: CSARAIAGSQYF
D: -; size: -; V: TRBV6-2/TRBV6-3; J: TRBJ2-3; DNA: TGTGCCAGCAGTTACGCCTACGTTGGTACGCAGTATTTT; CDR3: CASSYAYVGTQYF
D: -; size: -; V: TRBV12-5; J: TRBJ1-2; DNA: TGTGCTAGTGGTCCCGTACAGGGAGACGGCTACACCTTC; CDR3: CASGPVQGDGYTF
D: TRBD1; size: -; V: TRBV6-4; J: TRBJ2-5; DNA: TGTGCCAGCAGAGGACAGGCCGTGGTAGAGACCCAGTACTTC; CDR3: CASRGQAVVETQYF
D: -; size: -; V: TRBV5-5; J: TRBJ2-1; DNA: TGTGCCAGCAGCTTGGGGCGGATGGGGGGCACGGATGAGCAGTTCTTC; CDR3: CASSLGRMGGTDEQFF
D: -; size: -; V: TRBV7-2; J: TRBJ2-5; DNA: TGTGCCAGCAGCTCCAAACTCAGTCCAGGAGAGAGGCTGGAGACCCAGTACTTC; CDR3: CASSSKLSPGERLETQYF
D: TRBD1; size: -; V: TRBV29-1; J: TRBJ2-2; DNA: TGCAGCGTTAACCAGGGACAGGGCTCCGGGGAGCTGTTTTTT; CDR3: CSVNQGQGSGELFF
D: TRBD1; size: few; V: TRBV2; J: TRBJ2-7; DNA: TGTGCCAGCAGTGAATATCAGGGGGCGAGGGAGCAGTACTTC; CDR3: CASSEYQGAREQYF
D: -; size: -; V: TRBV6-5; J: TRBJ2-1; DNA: TGTGCCAGCAGTTACTCGGCGCAGGGATCCTACAATGAGCAGTTCTTC; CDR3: CASSYSAQGSYNEQFF
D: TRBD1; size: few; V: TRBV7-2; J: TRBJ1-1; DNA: TGTGCCAGCAGCTGGGACAGGGTTAACACTGAAGCTTTCTTT; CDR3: CASSWDRVNTEAFF
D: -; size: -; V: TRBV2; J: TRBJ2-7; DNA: TGTGCCAGCAGACAGGGTCCCTACAATGAGCAGTACTTC; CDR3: CASRQGPYNEQYF
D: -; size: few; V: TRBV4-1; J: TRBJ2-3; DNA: TGCGCCAGCAGCCAAGTACGGATATTAAAACTCGATACGCAGTATTTT; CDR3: CASSQVRILKLDTQYF
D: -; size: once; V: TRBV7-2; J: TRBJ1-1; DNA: TGTGCCAGCAGCACTAGGGGCCTCACTGAAGCTTTCTTT; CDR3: CASSTRGLTEAFF
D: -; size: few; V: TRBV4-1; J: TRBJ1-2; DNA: TGCGCCAGCAGCCAAGCCGTCCCGGAAATACCGGCTGGCTACACCTTC; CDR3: CASSQAVPEIPAGYTF
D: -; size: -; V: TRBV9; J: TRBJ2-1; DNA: TGTGCCAGCAGCGTAAGTAGCGGACCTGGTGGGAATGAGCAGTTCTTC; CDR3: CASSVSSGPGGNEQFF
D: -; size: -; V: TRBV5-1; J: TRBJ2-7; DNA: TGCGCCAGCAGCGGCGGGACAGCTTCCTACGAGCAGTACTTC; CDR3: CASSGGTASYEQYF
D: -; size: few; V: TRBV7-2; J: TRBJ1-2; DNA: TGTGCCAGCAGCTTACTCCTAACCGGAACCCGTCGGGGCAACTATGGCTACACCTTC; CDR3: CASSLLLTGTRRGNYGYTF
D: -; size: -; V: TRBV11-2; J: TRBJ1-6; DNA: TGTGCCAGCAGCTTAAGGCCCAGGGGAGATTCACCCCTCCACTTT; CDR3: CASSLRPRGDSPLHF
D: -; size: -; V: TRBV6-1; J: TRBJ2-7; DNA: TGTGCCAGTAGGCCAGGGGGGCCAGACTACGAGCAGTACTTC; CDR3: CASRPGGPDYEQYF
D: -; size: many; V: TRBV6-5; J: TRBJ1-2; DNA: TGTGCCAGCAGCCGCGGAGGGTGGAATGGCTACACCTTC; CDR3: CASSRGGWNGYTF
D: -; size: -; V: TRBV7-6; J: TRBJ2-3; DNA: TGTGCCAGCAGCTTAGAAGCCCCGGGTAGTGATACGCAGTATTTT; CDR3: CASSLEAPGSDTQYF
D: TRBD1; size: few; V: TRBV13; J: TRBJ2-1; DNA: TGTGCCAGCAGCTACGGGACAGGGGGCAATATCAATGAGCAGTTCTTC; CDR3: CASSYGTGGNINEQFF
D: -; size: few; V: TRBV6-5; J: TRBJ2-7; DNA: TGTGCCAGCGGGAGAACCACTCCCCGCGAGCAGTACTTC; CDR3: CASGRTTPREQYF
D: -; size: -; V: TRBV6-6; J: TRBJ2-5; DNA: TGTGCCAGCAGTTACCCCAATAGCGCCCAAGAGACCCAGTACTTC; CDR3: CASSYPNSAQETQYF
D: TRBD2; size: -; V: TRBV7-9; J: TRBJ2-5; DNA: TGTGCCAGCAGCCAAGGGACTAGCGGGGGCCAGTACCAAGAGACCCAGTACTTC; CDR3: CASSQGTSGGQYQETQYF